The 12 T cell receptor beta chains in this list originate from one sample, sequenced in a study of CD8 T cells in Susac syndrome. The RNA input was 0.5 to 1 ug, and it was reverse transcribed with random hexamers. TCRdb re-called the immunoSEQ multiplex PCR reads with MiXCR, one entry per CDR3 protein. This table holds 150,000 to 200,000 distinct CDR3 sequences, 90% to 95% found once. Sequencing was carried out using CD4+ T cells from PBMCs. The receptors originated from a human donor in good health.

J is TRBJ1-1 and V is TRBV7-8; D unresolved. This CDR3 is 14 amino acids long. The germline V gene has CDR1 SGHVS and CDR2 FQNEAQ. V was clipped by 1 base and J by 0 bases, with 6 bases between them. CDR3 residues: CASSLGHMNTEAFF. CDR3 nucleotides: TGTGCCAGCAGCTTAGGCCATATGAACACTGAAGCTTTCTTT.

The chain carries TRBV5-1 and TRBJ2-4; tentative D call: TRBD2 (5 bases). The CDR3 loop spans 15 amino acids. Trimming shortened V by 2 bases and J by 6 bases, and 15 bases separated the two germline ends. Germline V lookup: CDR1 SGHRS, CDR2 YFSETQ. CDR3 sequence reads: CASSFGRGNRNIQYF. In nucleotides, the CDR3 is TGCGCCAGCAGCTTCGGACGAGGGAACCGAAACATTCAGTACTTC. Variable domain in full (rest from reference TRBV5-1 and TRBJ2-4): KAGVTQTPRYLIKTRGQQVTLSCSPISGHRSVSWYQQTPGQGLQFLFEYFSETQRNKGNFPGRFSGRQFSNSRSEMNVSTLELGDSALYLCASSFGRGNRNIQYFGAGTRLSVL.

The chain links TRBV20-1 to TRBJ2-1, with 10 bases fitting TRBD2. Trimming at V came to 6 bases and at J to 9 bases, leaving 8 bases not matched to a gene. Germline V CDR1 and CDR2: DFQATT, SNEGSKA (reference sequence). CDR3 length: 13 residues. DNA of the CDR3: TGCAGTGCAGTCAGCGGGGGGGGGCGTGAGCAGTTCTTC. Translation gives CSAVSGGGREQFF.

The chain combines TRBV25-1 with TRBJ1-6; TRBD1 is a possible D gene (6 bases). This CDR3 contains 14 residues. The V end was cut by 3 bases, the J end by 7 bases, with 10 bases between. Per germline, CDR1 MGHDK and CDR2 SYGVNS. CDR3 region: CASSEGGRNSPLHF. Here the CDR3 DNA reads TGTGCCAGCAGTGAGGGGGGCCGGAATTCACCCCTCCACTTT.

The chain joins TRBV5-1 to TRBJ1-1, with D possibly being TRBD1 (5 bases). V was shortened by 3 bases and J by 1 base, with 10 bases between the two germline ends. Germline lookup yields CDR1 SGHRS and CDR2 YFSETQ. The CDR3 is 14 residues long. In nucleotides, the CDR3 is TGCGCCAGCAGCTGGGACGGGGGGAACACTGAAGCTTTCTTT. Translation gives CASSWDGGNTEAFF.

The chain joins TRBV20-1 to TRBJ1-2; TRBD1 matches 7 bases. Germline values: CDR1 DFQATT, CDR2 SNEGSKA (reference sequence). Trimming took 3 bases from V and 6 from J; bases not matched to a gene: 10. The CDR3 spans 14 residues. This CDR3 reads CSASKNLQGDGYTF. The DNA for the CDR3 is TGCAGTGCTAGTAAAAATTTGCAGGGGGATGGCTACACCTTC.

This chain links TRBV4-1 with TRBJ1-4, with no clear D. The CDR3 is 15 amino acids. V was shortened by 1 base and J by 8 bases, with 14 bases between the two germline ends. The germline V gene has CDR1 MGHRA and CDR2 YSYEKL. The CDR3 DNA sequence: TGCGCCAGCAGCCAAGGAACAACCCCCGGGGAAAAACTGTTTTTT. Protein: CASSQGTTPGEKLFF.

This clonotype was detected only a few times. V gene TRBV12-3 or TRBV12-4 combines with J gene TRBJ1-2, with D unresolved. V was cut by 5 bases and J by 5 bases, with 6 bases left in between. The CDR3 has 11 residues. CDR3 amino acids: CASSRGYGYTF. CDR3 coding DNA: TGTGCCAGCAGTCGAGGTTATGGCTACACCTTC.

This CDR3 reads CSAPRENTGELFF. The CDR3, as DNA: TGCAGTGCTCCAAGGGAGAACACCGGGGAGCTGTTTTTT. The rearrangement joins TRBV20-1 to TRBJ2-2; D is uncertain. The CDR3 length is 13 residues. CDR1 DFQATT and CDR2 SNEGSKA come from the germline V gene (reference sequence). Trimming took off 5 bases at V and 1 base at J, with 8 bases between the two ends.

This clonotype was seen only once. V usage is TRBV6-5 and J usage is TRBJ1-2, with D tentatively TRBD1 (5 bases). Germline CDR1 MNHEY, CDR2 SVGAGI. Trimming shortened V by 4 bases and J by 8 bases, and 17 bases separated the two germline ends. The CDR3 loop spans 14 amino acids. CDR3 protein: CASSSPFGGEGYTF. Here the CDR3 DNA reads TGTGCCAGCAGTTCTCCTTTCGGGGGTGAGGGCTACACCTTC.

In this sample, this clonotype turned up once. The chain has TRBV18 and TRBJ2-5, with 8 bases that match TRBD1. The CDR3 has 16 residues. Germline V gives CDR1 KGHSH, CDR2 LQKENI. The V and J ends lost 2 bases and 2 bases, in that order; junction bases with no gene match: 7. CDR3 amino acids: CASSPWTGIGQETQYF. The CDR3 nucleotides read TGTGCCAGCTCACCATGGACAGGGATTGGGCAAGAGACCCAGTACTTC.

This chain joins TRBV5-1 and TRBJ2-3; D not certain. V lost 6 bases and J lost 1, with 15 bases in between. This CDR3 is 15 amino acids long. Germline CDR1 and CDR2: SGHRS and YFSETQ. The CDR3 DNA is TGCGCCAGCACCCCCTCCCCATTCGGCACAGATACGCAGTATTTT. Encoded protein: CASTPSPFGTDTQYF.